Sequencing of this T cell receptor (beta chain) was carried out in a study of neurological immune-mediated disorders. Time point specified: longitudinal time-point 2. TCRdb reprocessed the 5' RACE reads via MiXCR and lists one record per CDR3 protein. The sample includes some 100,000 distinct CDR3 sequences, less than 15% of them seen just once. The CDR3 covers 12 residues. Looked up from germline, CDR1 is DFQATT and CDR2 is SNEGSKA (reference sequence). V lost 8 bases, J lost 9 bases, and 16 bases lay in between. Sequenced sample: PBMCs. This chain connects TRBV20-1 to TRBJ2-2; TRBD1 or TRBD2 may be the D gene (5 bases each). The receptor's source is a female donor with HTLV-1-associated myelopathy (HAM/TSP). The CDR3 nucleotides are TGCAGTACCGGGACGCGAGGCAGGGAGCTGTTTTTT. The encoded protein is CSTGTRGRELFF.